This T cell receptor (beta chain) was captured in a study of control samples from healthy donors and cancer patients. This CDR3 spans 15 amino acids. V shed 0 bases and J shed 0 bases, with 9 bases lying between them. CDR1 and CDR2 from the germline V gene are LGHDT and YNNKEL (reference sequence). Measured with immunoSEQ multiplex PCR; TCRdb has only the in-frame clones, and not every one. The table includes about 160,000 clones, around 90% detected once. This receptor was identified in a young man in good health. Sequencing input: blood. The rearrangement uses TRBV3-1 (or the pseudogene TRBV3-2) and TRBJ2-7; D gene unclear. In DNA form, the CDR3 reads TGTGCCAGCAGCCAAGACGGGTTTTTCTCCTACGAGCAGTACTTC. As protein: CASSQDGFFSYEQYF.